A selection of T cell receptor beta chains follows, all from one sample in a study of breast tumors, draining lymph nodes, adjacent tissues. TCRdb itself ran the multiplex PCR reads through MiXCR, one entry per CDR3 protein. The table shows under 250,000 distinct CDR3 sequences, with roughly 30% occurring only once. Material for sequencing was axillary lymph node tissue. Receptors originate from a female donor with breast cancer. Some clones in this sample may be carry-over from other donors' samples. The CDR3 runs from the conserved cysteine through the conserved F or W. D genes are given only for firm matches. Some rows mark clone size as missing; the rest say once, few, many or name a class of expanded clone.

TRBD1 | TRBJ1-6 | TRBV19 | many | TGTGCCAGTAGTATCGGACAGGGAAATTCACCCCTCCACTTT | CASSIGQGNSPLHF
- | TRBJ1-6 | TRBV6-5 | many | TGTGCCAGCCGGGACAAGTTGTCCTCACCCCTCCACTTT | CASRDKLSSPLHF
- | TRBJ1-5 | TRBV4-1 | many | TGCGCCAGCAGCCAAGATCGGGTTCAGCCCCAGCATTTT | CASSQDRVQPQHF
- | TRBJ1-1 | TRBV29-1 | - | TGCAGCGTTGAGCGGAGGCTGGGCACTGAAGCTTTCTTT | CSVERRLGTEAFF
- | TRBJ1-5 | TRBV28 | many | TGTGCCAGCAGTCGGACTAAGGGGCGGCAAACCAATCAGCCCCAGCATTTT | CASSRTKGRQTNQPQHF
TRBD1 | TRBJ1-2 | TRBV20-1 | few | TGCAGTGCTAGAGTAACAGGGGACTACTATGGCTACACCTTC | CSARVTGDYYGYTF
- | TRBJ1-1 | TRBV30 | few | TGTGCCTGGCAGGGGTATGGGGAAGCTTTCTTT | CAWQGYGEAFF
TRBD2 | TRBJ2-7 | TRBV19 | - | TGTGCCAGAGAGACTAGCGTATTTCTGGGCGAGCAGTACTTC | CARETSVFLGEQYF
- | TRBJ2-2 | TRBV11-1 | - | TGTGCCAGCAGCTTAGCTGGCCCGAACACCGGGGAGCTGTTTTTT | CASSLAGPNTGELFF
TRBD1 | TRBJ2-1 | TRBV18 | few | TGTGCCAGCTCACCACCGCAGGGACAGGGTAGGAATGAGCAGTTCTTC | CASSPPQGQGRNEQFF
TRBD1 | TRBJ2-7 | TRBV4-2 | - | TGTGCCAGCAGCCGGACAGGGAGCTCTGGATCCGAGCAGTACTTC | CASSRTGSSGSEQYF
- | TRBJ2-1 | TRBV4-1 | many | TGCGCCAGCAGCCAAGGGGCAGCGAGGGGCAATGAGCAGTTCTTC | CASSQGAARGNEQFF
TRBD2 | TRBJ2-3 | TRBV15 | few | TGTGCCACCAGCAGAGATACACTAGCGGGGGCCCTGGGGGATACGCAGTATTTT | CATSRDTLAGALGDTQYF
- | TRBJ2-7 | TRBV2 | many | TGTGCCAGCAGTGCCCAACTAGTCCCTGGGGTCGAGCAGTACTTC | CASSAQLVPGVEQYF
TRBD2 | TRBJ2-6 | TRBV2 | many | TGTGCCAGCAGGCCCTGGGGCCGGGGGGGCATTAGCTCTGGGGCCAACGTCCTGACTTTC | CASRPWGRGGISSGANVLTF
TRBD1 | TRBJ2-7 | TRBV5-8 | many | TGTGCCAGCAGTACAGGGGCGCCCTACGAGCAGTACTTC | CASSTGAPYEQYF
- | TRBJ1-1 | TRBV25-1 | - | TGTGCCAGCAGTTTACACTCGAGAACTGAAGCTTTCTTT | CASSLHSRTEAFF
TRBD2 | TRBJ2-2 | TRBV15 | - | TGTGCCACCAGCAGAGGAGGGACTAGCGGGAGCTACACCAACACCGGGGAGCTGTTTTTT | CATSRGGTSGSYTNTGELFF
TRBD1 | TRBJ2-7 | TRBV20-1 | - | TGCAGTGCTGAGGGGACAGGGGGGCTCTACGAGCAGTACTTC | CSAEGTGGLYEQYF